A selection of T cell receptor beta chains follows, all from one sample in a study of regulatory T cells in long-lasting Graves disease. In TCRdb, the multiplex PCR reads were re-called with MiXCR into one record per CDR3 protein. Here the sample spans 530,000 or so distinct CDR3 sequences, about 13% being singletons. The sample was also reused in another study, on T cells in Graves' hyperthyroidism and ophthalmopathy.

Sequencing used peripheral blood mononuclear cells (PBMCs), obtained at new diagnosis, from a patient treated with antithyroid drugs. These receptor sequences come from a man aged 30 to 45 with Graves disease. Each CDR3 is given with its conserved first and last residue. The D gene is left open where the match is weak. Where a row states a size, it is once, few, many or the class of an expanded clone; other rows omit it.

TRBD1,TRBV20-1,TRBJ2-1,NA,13,CSAPGTGFNEQFF,TGCAGTGCTCCCGGGACAGGGTTCAATGAGCAGTTCTTC
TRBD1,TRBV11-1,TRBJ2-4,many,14,CASSPGDRGNIQYF,TGTGCCAGCAGCCCCGGAGACAGGGGAAACATTCAGTACTTC
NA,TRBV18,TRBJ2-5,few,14,CASSPETGTETQYF,TGTGCCAGCTCACCCGAGACAGGGACTGAGACCCAGTACTTC
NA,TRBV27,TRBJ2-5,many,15,CASSRIGGQEETQYF,TGTGCCAGCAGCCGGATCGGGGGGCAGGAAGAGACCCAGTACTTC
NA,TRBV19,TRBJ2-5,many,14,CASNHGRGEKTQYF,TGTGCCAGTAATCATGGCAGGGGAGAGAAGACCCAGTACTTC
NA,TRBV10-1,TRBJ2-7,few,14,CASSPDREVGEQYF,TGCGCCAGCAGCCCCGACAGGGAGGTCGGCGAGCAGTACTTC
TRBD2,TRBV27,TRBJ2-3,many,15,CASSDRAGGADTQYF,TGTGCCAGCAGTGACCGAGCGGGAGGAGCAGATACGCAGTATTTT
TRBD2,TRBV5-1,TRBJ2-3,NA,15,CASSSSGLDVDTQYF,TGCGCCAGCAGCTCTAGCGGCCTTGACGTAGATACGCAGTATTTT
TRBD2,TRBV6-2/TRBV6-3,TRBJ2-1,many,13,CASGGVRGREQFF,TGTGCCAGCGGGGGGGTTCGTGGGCGGGAGCAGTTCTTC
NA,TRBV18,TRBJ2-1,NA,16,CASSPPYSWAPNEQFF,TGTGCCAGCTCACCACCTTACTCCTGGGCCCCGAATGAGCAGTTCTTC
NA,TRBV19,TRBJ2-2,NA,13,CASTPGAAGELFF,TGTGCCAGTACCCCTGGGGCCGCCGGGGAGCTGTTTTTT
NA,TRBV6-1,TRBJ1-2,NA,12,CAGSRGDYGYTF,TGTGCCGGCAGTCGGGGCGACTATGGCTACACCTTC
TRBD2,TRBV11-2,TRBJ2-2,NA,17,CASSLVGLAGGTGELFF,TGTGCCAGCAGCTTAGTTGGACTAGCGGGAGGCACCGGGGAGCTGTTTTTT
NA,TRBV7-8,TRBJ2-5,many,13,CASSPTRRETQYF,TGTGCCAGCAGTCCGACTAGGCGAGAGACCCAGTACTTC
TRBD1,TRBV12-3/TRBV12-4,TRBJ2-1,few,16,CASRRDRGQGGNEQFF,TGTGCCAGCAGACGGGACAGGGGGCAAGGGGGGAATGAGCAGTTCTTC
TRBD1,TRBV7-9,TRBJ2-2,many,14,CASTQDRGEGELFF,TGTGCCAGCACCCAGGACAGGGGCGAAGGGGAGCTGTTTTTT
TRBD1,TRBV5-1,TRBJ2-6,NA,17,CASSFRQGAAGANVLTF,TGTGCCAGCAGCTTCCGACAGGGGGCGGCTGGGGCCAACGTCCTGACTTTC
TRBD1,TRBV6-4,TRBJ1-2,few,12,CASTTGGQGYTF,TGTGCCAGCACGACAGGGGGCCAGGGCTACACCTTC
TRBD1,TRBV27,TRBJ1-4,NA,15,CASSTGTGSYGKLFF,TGTGCCAGCAGTACCGGGACAGGGTCTTATGGAAAACTGTTTTTT
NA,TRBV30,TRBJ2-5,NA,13,CAWSPQGEETQYF,TGTGCCTGGAGCCCCCAGGGTGAAGAGACCCAGTACTTC
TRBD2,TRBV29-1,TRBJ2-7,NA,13,CSVLGGGDYEQYF,TGCAGCGTTTTGGGCGGGGGGGACTACGAGCAGTACTTC
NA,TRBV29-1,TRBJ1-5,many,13,CSVVRQDGQPQHF,TGCAGCGTCGTGCGGCAGGACGGGCAGCCCCAGCATTTT
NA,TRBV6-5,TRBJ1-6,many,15,CASSYSKGPGSPLHF,TGTGCCAGCAGTTACTCGAAGGGGCCGGGGTCACCCCTCCACTTT
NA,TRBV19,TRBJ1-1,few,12,CASSIINTEAFF,TGTGCCAGTAGTATAATTAACACTGAAGCTTTCTTT
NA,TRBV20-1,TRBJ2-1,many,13,CSAAPRLGNEQFF,TGCAGTGCTGCCCCCCGACTAGGCAATGAGCAGTTCTTC
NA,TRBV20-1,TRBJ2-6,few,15,CSARGLGTGANVLTF,TGCAGTGCTAGGGGGCTGGGTACAGGGGCCAACGTCCTGACTTTC
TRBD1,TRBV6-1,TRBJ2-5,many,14,CASTAGTGYETQYF,TGTGCCAGCACCGCCGGGACAGGGTACGAGACCCAGTACTTC
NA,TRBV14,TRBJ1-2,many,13,CASSRRRGYGYTF,TGTGCCAGCAGCCGCCGCAGGGGCTATGGCTACACCTTC
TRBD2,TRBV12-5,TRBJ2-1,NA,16,CASGLVTSGVYNEQFF,TGTGCTAGTGGTTTGGTAACTAGCGGGGTCTACAATGAGCAGTTCTTC
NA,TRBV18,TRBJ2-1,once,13,CTSSPQQGGEQFF,TGTACCAGCTCACCACAACAGGGCGGTGAGCAGTTCTTC
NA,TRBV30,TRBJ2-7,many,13,CAWSPIAPYEQYF,TGTGCCTGGAGTCCGATCGCACCCTACGAGCAGTACTTC
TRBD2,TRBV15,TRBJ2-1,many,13,CATQGLADNEQFF,TGTGCCACCCAGGGACTAGCGGACAATGAGCAGTTCTTC
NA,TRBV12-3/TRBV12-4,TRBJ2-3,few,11,CASGLPDTQYF,TGTGCCAGCGGCTTACCAGATACGCAGTATTTT
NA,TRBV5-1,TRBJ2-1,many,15,CASSLEQTGLNEQFF,TGCGCCAGCAGCCTTGAGCAGACAGGTCTTAATGAGCAGTTCTTC
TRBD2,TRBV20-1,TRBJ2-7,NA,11,CSVRGGNEQYF,TGCAGTGTCCGGGGGGGCAACGAGCAGTACTTC
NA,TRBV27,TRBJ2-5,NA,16,CASRRTGGRGEETQYF,TGTGCCAGCAGGCGTACCGGGGGGAGGGGGGAAGAGACCCAGTACTTC
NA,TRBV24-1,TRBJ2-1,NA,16,CATSDGRKASYNEQFF,TGTGCCACCAGTGATGGCAGAAAAGCCTCCTACAATGAGCAGTTCTTC
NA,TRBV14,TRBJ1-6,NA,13,CASSPTEASPLHF,TGTGCCAGCAGCCCGACAGAAGCCTCACCCCTCCACTTT